The present T cell receptor (beta chain) was sequenced within a study of spatial heterogeneity in lung cancer. Study background: Matched bulk RNA-seq yielded a T cell transcriptional module score. Counts of TCR transcripts in tumor regions correlated strongly with that score. Overall study findings and caveats: Counts that tracked tumor mutation counts were those of expanded intratumoral alpha and beta TCRs.

Notes on this clonotype: Its antigen is not identified.

A single record per CDR3 protein comes from TCRdb applying MiXCR to the 5' RACE reads. The sample lists about 15,000 distinct CDR3 sequences, approximately 7% occurring once. Time point indicated: sample taken at primary tumor resection. There were 72 donors, all of them untreated patients with early-stage non-small cell lung cancer. Material for sequencing was whole RNA from tumor, nontumor lung or frozen PBMC, left unsorted. Germline values: CDR1 SEHNR, CDR2 FQNEAQ (reference sequence). V was shortened by 5 bases and J by 0 bases, with 10 bases between the two germline ends. This CDR3 is 14 amino acids long.

The receptor comes from a male donor with early-stage non-small cell lung cancer. This chain joins TRBV7-9 and TRBJ2-5; unclear D gene. This specimen consisted of lung tumor tissue, obtained at surgery. As DNA, the CDR3 is TGTGCCAGCAGCCTGGATTTGTACCAAGAGACCCAGTACTTC. This codes for CASSLDLYQETQYF.